These 7 T cell receptor beta chains originate from one sample sequenced in a study of blood T cell repertoires in COVID-19. Clones were read by immunoSEQ multiplex PCR, and TCRdb kept only the in-frame ones, dropping some. The sample has about 220,000 clones; around four fifths are singletons. The sample was peripheral blood. These TCRs come from an older woman with COVID-19, enrolled during active disease.

This chain uses TRBV7-9 with TRBJ1-2; TRBD1 matches at 7 bases. The CDR3 totals 14 residues. The J segment lost 3 bases and the V segment lost 6 bases, leaving 7 bases of the junction unmatched. The germline CDR1 and CDR2 sequences are SEHNR and FQNEAQ (reference sequence). The CDR3 DNA reads as TGTGCCAGCAGACGACAGGGTGCAGACTATGGCTACACCTTC. This encodes CASRRQGADYGYTF.

V gene TRBV6-1 combines with J gene TRBJ2-7, with a tentative D call TRBD1 (6 bases). V was clipped by 3 bases and J by 0 bases, with 12 bases between them. The CDR3 is 15 amino acids. Germline loops: CDR1 MNHNS, CDR2 SASEGT. DNA for the CDR3: TGTGCCAGCAGTGAGGGGCCAGGGGACTCCTACGAGCAGTACTTC. Amino acids: CASSEGPGDSYEQYF.

The chain is built from TRBV7-9 and TRBJ2-5; unclear D gene. The CDR3 is made up of 13 amino acids. V was pared by 4 bases and J by 5 bases, with 11 bases between. The germline CDR1 and CDR2 sequences are SEHNR and FQNEAQ (reference sequence). CDR3 bases: TGTGCCAGCAGCTCCAGACCCAGGGAGACCCAGTACTTC. Its protein is CASSSRPRETQYF.

The table lists this clone with a count of one. The CDR3 is CASSADRANSGNTIYF. DNA for the CDR3: TGTGCCAGCAGCGCGGACAGGGCCAACTCTGGAAACACCATATATTTT. The chain uses TRBV9 and TRBJ1-3, with TRBD1 matching over 8 bases. Germline CDR1 SGDLS, CDR2 YYNGEE. This CDR3 comprises 16 residues. V lost 3 bases and J lost 0; bases outside the gene matches: 5.

The chain combines TRBV24-1 with TRBJ2-2; no reliable D call. V was trimmed by 6 bases and J by 7 bases, leaving 8 bases between them. Germline V lookup: CDR1 KGHDR, CDR2 SFDVKD. The CDR3 spans 12 residues. The CDR3: CATSYKSGELFF. CDR3 in DNA: TGTGCCACCAGTTATAAGAGCGGGGAGCTGTTTTTT.

This chain connects TRBV4-2 to TRBJ2-3, with 7 positions matching TRBD2. J lost 1 base, V lost 0 bases, and 4 bases had no gene match. The CDR3 is 16 amino acids. Germline CDR1 LGHNA, CDR2 YNFKEQ. The CDR3 DNA reads as TGTGCCAGCAGCCAAGAGCGTGCGGGGGGCACAGATACGCAGTATTTT. This codes for CASSQERAGGTDTQYF.

This sequence joins TRBV4-1 and TRBJ2-1, with D perhaps matching TRBD2 (5 bases). Trimming took off 5 bases at V and 8 bases at J, with 25 bases between the two ends. The CDR3 covers 17 residues. Germline lookup yields CDR1 MGHRA and CDR2 YSYEKL. CDR3 nucleotides: TGCGCCAGCAGCTTCTCATCAGTTCCCCCTACTAGGGATGAGCAGTTCTTC. It encodes CASSFSSVPPTRDEQFF.